The clone carrying this TCR beta chain appeared many times. Its antigen remains unidentified. Preparation of the TCRbeta library was carried out with unique molecular identifiers. MiXCR, applied by TCRdb to the PCR reads, yields one record per CDR3 protein. The table shows 200,000 or so distinct CDR3 sequences, with approximately 8% occurring only once. Looked up from germline, CDR1 is SGHTA and CDR2 is FQGNSA. V was pared by 3 bases and J by 0 bases, with 7 bases of the junction left unmatched. The CDR3 extends over 16 amino acids. This sample was taken from a study of T-cell reconstitution after alpha-beta-depleted transplantation in children. Notes on the study in general: Reported findings indicate that, about two months after transplant, alpha-beta T cells came from several hundred expanded clones, which were derived from non-depleted graft cells. For some patients, TCRbeta diversity was high at day 60 because of recipient T cells and thymic progenitors that survived. A year had passed since transplant, and T-cell counts and diversity by then came mostly from newly produced T cells.

The clonotype comes from a male patient aged 2 to 9 who had a stem cell transplant for acute myeloid leukemia, so the T cells may come from the graft donor. The chain recombines TRBV7-2 with TRBJ1-1; 7 bases line up with TRBD1. Here the sequenced sample was PBMCs, mostly from graft donor cells, taken 360 days after TCRalphabeta/CD19-depleted stem cell transplant. For the CDR3, the DNA is TGTGCCAGCAGCTTGACAGGGACGGGCATGAACACTGAAGCTTTCTTT. It yields the protein CASSLTGTGMNTEAFF.